This entry is about one TCR beta chain. Its target is unknown. V was shortened by 1 base and J by 4 bases, with 10 bases between the two germline ends. There are 14 residues in the CDR3. Germline CDR1 reads SEHNR; CDR2 reads FQNEAQ (reference sequence). The source of the sample is a study of T cell repertoires in cytomegalovirus infection. Study-wide background: The study used recently identified HLA-C-restricted and well-studied HLA-B-restricted CMV epitopes. Public TCR beta signatures marked donors with CMV infection and the matching HLA.

TCRdb re-analysed the reads in MiXCR, keeping a single row per CDR3 protein. The sample has about 150,000 distinct CDR3 sequences, roughly a third seen once. This rearrangement joins TRBV7-9 to TRBJ1-1; D is ambiguous. Sequencing was performed on CD8+ T cells from cultured PBMCs, taken from culture after CMV antigen stimulation. The source of this sequence is a human donor in good health (CMV status not recorded). Some clones in this sample may be carry-over from other donors' samples. The CDR3 nucleotides are TGTGCCAGCAGCTTAGTTGCGGCAGTCACTGAAGCTTTCTTT. Translated: CASSLVAAVTEAFF.